Listed below are T cell receptor beta chains from one sample, sequenced in a study of blood T cell repertoires in COVID-19. This table comes from immunoSEQ multiplex PCR, and its TCRdb copy is limited to in-frame clones, with some not included. The top ten hold about 2.3% of the sample, which has 200,000 to 300,000 clones, 88% seen once. The sequenced sample was PBMCs or T cells enriched from blood (not recorded which). The receptors come from a woman between 40 and 55 years old with acute COVID-19. Each CDR3 is given without its conserved first and last residue. The D gene is left open where the match is weak.

CDR3 protein | CDR3 length | D gene | J gene | V gene
ASSLAPGQLAF | 11 | . | TRBJ1-1 | TRBV7-2
ASSLLQEKLF | 10 | . | TRBJ1-4 | TRBV11-2
ASSTEQVNEQF | 11 | . | TRBJ2-1 | TRBV3-1/TRBV3-2
SVSGHQVGETQY | 12 | . | TRBJ2-5 | TRBV29-1
ASSLRGAIREKLF | 13 | . | TRBJ1-4 | TRBV11-2
ASSLERFQETQY | 12 | . | TRBJ2-5 | TRBV5-6
ASNPGLATSETQY | 13 | TRBD2 | TRBJ2-5 | TRBV2
ASTPQPANTGELF | 13 | . | TRBJ2-2 | TRBV28
ASTRGGITDTQY | 12 | TRBD2 | TRBJ2-3 | TRBV6-6
ASSPPTGGCNQPQH | 14 | TRBD1 | TRBJ1-5 | TRBV3-1/TRBV3-2
ASSSSTGWGEKLF | 13 | TRBD1 | TRBJ1-4 | TRBV27
ASSEVRGGTEAF | 12 | . | TRBJ1-1 | TRBV2
ASSTRQGRSSGANVLT | 16 | TRBD1 | TRBJ2-6 | TRBV28
ASSPGTGAEKLF | 12 | TRBD1 | TRBJ1-4 | TRBV18
ASGLAKTLAGGRETQY | 16 | TRBD2 | TRBJ2-5 | TRBV12-5
ASSQDYSGGTITDTQY | 16 | TRBD2 | TRBJ2-3 | TRBV4-1
ATSGGAGNTEAF | 12 | . | TRBJ1-1 | TRBV24-1
ASSLGQRDNEKLF | 13 | . | TRBJ1-4 | TRBV11-2
ASSEAAGLPQH | 11 | . | TRBJ1-5 | TRBV2